The 14 T cell receptor beta chains below were found in one sample sequenced in a study of spatial heterogeneity in lung cancer. Study conclusions and caveats: In tumors, expanded intratumoral alpha and beta TCR counts tracked mutation counts.

Each CDR3 protein gets one entry after TCRdb re-called the 5' RACE reads with MiXCR. The repertoire holds a few thousand distinct CDR3 sequences, with 7% to 9.5% as singletons. Time point here: sample taken at primary tumor resection. These receptors are not linked to any known antigen. The starting material was lung tumor tissue, obtained at surgery. These receptors were collected from a male donor with early-stage non-small cell lung cancer.

This clonotype is categorized as medium-sized. CDR3 region: CASGLSWSYEQYF. The CDR3 DNA reads as TGTGCCAGCGGACTTTCTTGGTCCTACGAGCAGTACTTC. The V and J genes are TRBV6-2 or TRBV6-3 and TRBJ2-7; D is possibly TRBD2 (5 bases). Per the germline V gene, CDR1 is MNHEY and CDR2 is SVGEGT. CDR3 length equals 13 residues. Trimming stripped 8 bases from V and 1 base from J, with 12 bases between.

This clonotype is medium-sized. The rearrangement uses TRBV5-5 and TRBJ2-1, with 9 bases matching TRBD2. With V trimmed by 0 bases and J by 6 bases, 10 bases remained unmatched. Per germline, CDR1 SGHKS and CDR2 YYEKEE (reference sequence). This CDR3 is 17 amino acids long. CDR3 residues: CASSLAWGNSGSNEQFF. Here the CDR3 DNA reads TGTGCCAGCAGCTTGGCTTGGGGAAATAGCGGGAGCAATGAGCAGTTCTTC.

This clonotype is medium-sized by share. The genes are TRBV10-3 and TRBJ2-3; TRBD1 might be the D (5 bases). This CDR3 contains 13 residues. CDR1 is ENHRY and CDR2 is SYGVKD in the germline V gene. V was shortened by 4 bases and J by 6 bases, with 11 bases between the two germline ends. CDR3 sequence reads: CAISAPPGDTQYF. Here the CDR3 DNA reads TGTGCCATCAGTGCCCCACCAGGGGATACGCAGTATTTT.

The chain employs TRBV28 and TRBJ1-2; 8 nucleotides agree with TRBD1. Trimming at V came to 6 bases and at J to 4 bases, leaving 13 bases not matched to a gene. Germline-derived CDR1 and CDR2 are MDHEN and SYDVKM. The CDR3 contains 16 residues. The CDR3 bases are TGTGCCAGCAGCCAAGCCGGGACAGGTCTTTCCTATGGCTACACCTTC. Translated: CASSQAGTGLSYGYTF.

The rearrangement uses TRBV18 and TRBJ2-1; 10 bases line up with TRBD2. CDR1 is KGHSH and CDR2 is LQKENI in the germline V gene. V shed 1 base and J 3 bases; nucleotides not matched to a gene: 12. CDR3 size: 19 residues. Here the CDR3 DNA reads TGTGCCAGCTCACCACTGGAAGTTTGGCTAGCGGGAGTCTACAATGAGCAGTTCTTC. This gives the protein CASSPLEVWLAGVYNEQFF.

This clonotype is termed medium-sized. The rearrangement uses TRBV5-1 and TRBJ1-4, with D perhaps matching TRBD1 (6 bases). The germline V and J ends were trimmed by 0 bases and 9 bases, with 15 bases remaining between them. The CDR3 runs to 15 residues. Germline CDR1 SGHRS, CDR2 YFSETQ. CDR3 bases: TGCGCCAGCAGCTTGGTTGCAGGGGCAGGGAAAAAACTGTTTTTT. Translating gives CASSLVAGAGKKLFF.

This clonotype was counted at least ten times. V gene TRBV5-5 combines with J gene TRBJ2-5; 11 bases fit TRBD2. Germline V gene lookup returns CDR1 SGHKS and CDR2 YYEKEE (reference sequence). The junction had 4 bases not matched to a gene; V was cut back by 5 bases and J by 4 bases. The CDR3 is 14 residues long. The CDR3: CASSSGGAVETQYF. The CDR3 DNA sequence: TGTGCCAGCAGTAGCGGGGGGGCGGTAGAGACCCAGTACTTC.

This clonotype showed up many times. V gene TRBV7-3 combines with J gene TRBJ2-3, with 11 bases matching TRBD2. The germline gives CDR1 SGHTA, CDR2 FQGTGA. Losses at the gene ends were 5 bases for V and 0 bases for J; bases not matched to a gene: 4. The CDR3 extends over 16 amino acids. The DNA for the CDR3 is TGTGCCAGCAGCCCAGGACTAGCGGGTAGCACAGATACGCAGTATTTT. Protein: CASSPGLAGSTDTQYF. Full variable domain (rest looked up from reference TRBV7-3 and TRBJ2-3): GAGVSQTPSNKVTEKGKYVELRCDPISGHTALYWYRQSLGQGPEFLIYFQGTGAADDSGLPNDRFFAVRPEGSVSTLKIQRTERGDSAVYLCASSPGLAGSTDTQYFGPGTRLTVL.

This clonotype counts as medium-sized (0.01 to 0.1%). The V call is TRBV6-5, the J call TRBJ1-4; D gene ambiguous. Trimming took 8 bases from V and 0 from J, leaving 10 bases between them. The CDR3 extends over 14 amino acids. Germline-derived CDR1 and CDR2 are MNHEY and SVGAGI. In DNA, the CDR3 is TGTGCCAGCTGTAGGTTGTCAACTAATGAAAAACTGTTTTTT. Amino acids: CASCRLSTNEKLFF.

In its sample, this clonotype ranks as medium-sized. The chain employs TRBV19 and TRBJ2-7; 10 nucleotides agree with TRBD1. Germline CDR1 and CDR2: LNHDA and SQIVND (reference sequence). CDR3 length: 13 residues. With V trimmed by 9 bases and J by 4 bases, 6 bases remained unmatched. The CDR3 protein is CASGTGALYEQYF. CDR3 nucleotides: TGTGCCAGCGGGACAGGGGCCCTATACGAGCAGTACTTC.

By share of the sample, this clonotype is medium-sized. The chain couples TRBV7-2 to TRBJ1-5; TRBD1 aligns across 7 bases. The CDR3 runs 16 residues. The germline V gene encodes CDR1 SGHTA and CDR2 FQGNSA. Germline trimming cut 2 bases from V and 2 bases from J; bases unmatched to any gene: 6. CDR3 sequence reads: CASSLISGTGNQPQHF. CDR3 nucleotide sequence: TGTGCCAGCAGCTTAATTTCCGGGACAGGCAATCAGCCCCAGCATTTT.

By share, this clonotype counts as medium-sized. CDR3 sequence reads: CASSGLAGDNEQFF. Written as DNA, the CDR3 is TGTGCCAGCAGTGGACTAGCGGGAGACAATGAGCAGTTCTTC. The rearrangement links TRBV28 to TRBJ2-1; TRBD2 matches at 13 bases. In germline, CDR1 is MDHEN, CDR2 SYDVKM. Trimming took 5 bases from V and 5 from J; bases not matched to a gene: 0. The CDR3 is 14 residues long. Using reference TRBV28 and TRBJ2-1 for the parts outside the CDR3, the full variable domain is DVKVTQSSRYLVKRTGEKVFLECVQDMDHENMFWYRQDPGLGLRLIYFSYDVKMKEKGDIPEGYSVSREKKERFSLILESASTNQTSMYLCASSGLAGDNEQFFGPGTRLTVL.

There are a few counts of this clonotype. J is TRBJ1-1 and V is TRBV29-1, with D possibly matching TRBD1 (5 bases). From germline, CDR1 is SQVTM and CDR2 ANQGSEA. V lost 8 bases and J lost 0, with 13 bases in between. This CDR3 spans 13 amino acids. This CDR3 is CSRPGPMNTEAFF. CDR3 bases: TGCAGCCGACCGGGGCCCATGAACACTGAAGCTTTCTTT.

By its share, this clonotype is large. The chain uses TRBV11-2 and TRBJ2-7, with 7 bases lining up with TRBD1. CDR1 SGHAT and CDR2 FQNNGV come from the germline V gene. The CDR3 runs 12 residues. V shed 8 bases and J 3 bases; nucleotides not matched to a gene: 4. CDR3 in amino acids: CASRQGLYEQYF. CDR3 coding DNA: TGTGCCAGCCGACAGGGCCTCTACGAGCAGTACTTC.